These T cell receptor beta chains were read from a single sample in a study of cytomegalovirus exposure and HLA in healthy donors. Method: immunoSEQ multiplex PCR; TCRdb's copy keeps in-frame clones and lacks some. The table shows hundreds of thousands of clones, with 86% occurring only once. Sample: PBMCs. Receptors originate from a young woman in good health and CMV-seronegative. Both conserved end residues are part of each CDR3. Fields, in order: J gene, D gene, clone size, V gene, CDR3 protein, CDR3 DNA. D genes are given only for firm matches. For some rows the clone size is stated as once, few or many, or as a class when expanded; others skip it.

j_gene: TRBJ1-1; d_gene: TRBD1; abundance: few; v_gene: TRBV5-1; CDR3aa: CASSFANILGQGATEAFF; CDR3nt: TGCGCCAGCAGCTTTGCAAATATATTGGGACAGGGGGCAACTGAAGCTTTCTTT
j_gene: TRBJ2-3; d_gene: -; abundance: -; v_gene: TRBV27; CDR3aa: CASSPNRADTQYF; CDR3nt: TGTGCCAGCAGCCCAAATCGCGCAGATACGCAGTATTTT
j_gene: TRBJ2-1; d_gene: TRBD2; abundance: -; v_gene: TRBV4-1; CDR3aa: CASSRLAGGEGDEQFF; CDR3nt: TGCGCCAGCAGCCGACTAGCGGGAGGGGAGGGAGATGAGCAGTTCTTC
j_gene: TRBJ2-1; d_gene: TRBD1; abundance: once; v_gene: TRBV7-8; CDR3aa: CASSSTGQGAREQFF; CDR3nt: TGTGCCAGCAGCTCCACGGGACAGGGGGCTCGTGAGCAGTTCTTC
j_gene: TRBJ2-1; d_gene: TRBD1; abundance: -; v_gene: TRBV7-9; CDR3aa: CASSLQDRGIYNEQFF; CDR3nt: TGTGCCAGCAGCTTACAGGACAGGGGGATCTACAATGAGCAGTTCTTC
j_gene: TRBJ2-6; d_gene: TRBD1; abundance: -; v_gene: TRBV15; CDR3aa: CATSRDETGASGANVLTF; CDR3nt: TGTGCCACCAGCAGAGATGAGACAGGGGCTTCTGGGGCCAACGTCCTGACTTTC
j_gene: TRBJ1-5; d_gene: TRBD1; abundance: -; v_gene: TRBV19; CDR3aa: CAGGGSAQPQHF; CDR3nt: TGTGCCGGAGGGGGCTCGGCTCAGCCCCAGCATTTT
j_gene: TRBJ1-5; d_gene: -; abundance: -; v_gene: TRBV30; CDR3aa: CAWTTGGNQPQHF; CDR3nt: TGTGCCTGGACCACCGGGGGCAATCAGCCCCAGCATTTT
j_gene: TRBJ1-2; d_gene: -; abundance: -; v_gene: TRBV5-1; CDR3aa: CASGPSWGPYYGYTF; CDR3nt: TGCGCCAGCGGTCCCTCTTGGGGCCCGTACTATGGCTACACCTTC
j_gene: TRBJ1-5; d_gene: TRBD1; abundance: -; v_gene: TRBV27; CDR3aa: CASSPGTGGDQPQHF; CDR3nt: TGTGCCAGCAGTCCCGGGACAGGGGGGGATCAGCCCCAGCATTTT
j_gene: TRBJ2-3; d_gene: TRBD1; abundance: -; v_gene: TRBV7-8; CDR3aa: CASSQGQGFRTDTQYF; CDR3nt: TGTGCCAGCAGCCAAGGACAGGGCTTCCGCACAGATACGCAGTATTTT
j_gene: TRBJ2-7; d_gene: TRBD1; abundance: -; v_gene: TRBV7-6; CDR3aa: CASSSGTGSYEQYF; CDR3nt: TGTGCCAGCAGCTCCGGGACAGGGAGCTACGAGCAGTACTTC
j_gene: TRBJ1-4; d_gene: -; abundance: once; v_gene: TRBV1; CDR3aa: CTSSQRGGLKTNEKLFF; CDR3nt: TGCACCAGCAGCCAGCGGGGGGGGTTGAAAACTAATGAAAAACTGTTTTTT
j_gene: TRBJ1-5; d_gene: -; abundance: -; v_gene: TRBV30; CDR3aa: CAWATEGNQPQHF; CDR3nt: TGTGCCTGGGCCACGGAGGGCAATCAGCCCCAGCATTTT
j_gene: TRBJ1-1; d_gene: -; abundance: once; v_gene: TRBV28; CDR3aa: CASTSTVSEAFF; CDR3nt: TGTGCCAGCACCTCCACGGTTTCTGAAGCTTTCTTT
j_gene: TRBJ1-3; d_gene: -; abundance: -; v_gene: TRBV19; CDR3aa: CASSIRVSGSSGNTIYF; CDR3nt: TGTGCCAGTAGTATACGCGTCTCTGGGAGCTCTGGAAACACCATATATTTT
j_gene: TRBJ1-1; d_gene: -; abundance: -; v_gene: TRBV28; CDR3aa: CASTENLGGNTEAFF; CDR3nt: TGTGCCAGCACCGAAAACCTAGGGGGAAACACTGAAGCTTTCTTT
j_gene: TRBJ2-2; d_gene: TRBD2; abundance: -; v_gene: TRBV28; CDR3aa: CASLAGANTGELFF; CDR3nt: TGTGCCAGCCTAGCGGGGGCCAACACCGGGGAGCTGTTTTTT
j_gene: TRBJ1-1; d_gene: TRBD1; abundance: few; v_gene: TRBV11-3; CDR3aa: CASSHRGDTEAFF; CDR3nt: TGTGCCAGCAGCCACAGGGGAGACACTGAAGCTTTCTTT
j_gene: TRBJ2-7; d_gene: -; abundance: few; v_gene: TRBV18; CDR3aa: CASSLGGPPYEQYF; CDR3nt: TGTGCCAGCTCACTAGGCGGGCCACCTTACGAGCAGTACTTC
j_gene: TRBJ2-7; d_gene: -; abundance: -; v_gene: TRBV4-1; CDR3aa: CASSQRGGLMYEQYF; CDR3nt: TGCGCCAGCAGCCAGCGAGGGGGTTTAATGTACGAGCAGTACTTC
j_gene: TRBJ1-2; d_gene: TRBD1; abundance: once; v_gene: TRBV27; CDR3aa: CATQGASYHGYTF; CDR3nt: TGTGCCACCCAGGGGGCCAGCTATCATGGCTACACCTTC
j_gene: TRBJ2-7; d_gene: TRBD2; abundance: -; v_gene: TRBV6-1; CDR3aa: CAGGVLAGEGYEQYF; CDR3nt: TGTGCAGGTGGGGTACTAGCGGGAGAGGGCTACGAGCAGTACTTC
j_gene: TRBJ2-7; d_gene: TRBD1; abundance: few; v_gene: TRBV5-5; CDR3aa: CASSLGTAPYEQYF; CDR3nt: TGTGCCAGCAGCTTAGGGACAGCCCCCTACGAGCAGTACTTC
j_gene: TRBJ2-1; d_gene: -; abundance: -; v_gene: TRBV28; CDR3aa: CASSWGRLNEQFF; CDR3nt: TGTGCCAGCTCCTGGGGGCGTCTAAATGAGCAGTTCTTC
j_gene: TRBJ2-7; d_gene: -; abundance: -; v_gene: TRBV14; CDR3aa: CASSQAFAGTLSYEQYF; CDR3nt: TGTGCCAGCAGCCAAGCATTTGCGGGAACCCTCTCCTACGAGCAGTACTTC
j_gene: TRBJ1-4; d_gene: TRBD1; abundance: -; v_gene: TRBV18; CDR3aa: CASSRGTGGEKLFF; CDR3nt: TGTGCCAGCTCACGCGGGACAGGGGGTGAAAAACTGTTTTTT
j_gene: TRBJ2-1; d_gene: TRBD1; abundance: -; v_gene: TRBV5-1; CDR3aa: CASSLAPGDRGRFSYNEQFF; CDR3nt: TGCGCCAGCAGCTTGGCCCCCGGGGACAGGGGCAGGTTCTCCTACAATGAGCAGTTCTTC
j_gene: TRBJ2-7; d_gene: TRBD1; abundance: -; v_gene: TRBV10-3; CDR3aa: CAISEGQGSYEQYF; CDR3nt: TGTGCCATCAGTGAGGGACAGGGGTCCTACGAGCAGTACTTC
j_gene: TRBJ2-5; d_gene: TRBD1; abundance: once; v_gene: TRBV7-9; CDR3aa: CATDRDGETQYF; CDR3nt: TGTGCCACAGACAGGGACGGAGAGACCCAGTACTTC
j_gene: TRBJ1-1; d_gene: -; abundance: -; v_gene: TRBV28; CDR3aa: CASSSWQKAFF; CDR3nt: TGTGCCAGCAGTTCGTGGCAGAAGGCTTTCTTT